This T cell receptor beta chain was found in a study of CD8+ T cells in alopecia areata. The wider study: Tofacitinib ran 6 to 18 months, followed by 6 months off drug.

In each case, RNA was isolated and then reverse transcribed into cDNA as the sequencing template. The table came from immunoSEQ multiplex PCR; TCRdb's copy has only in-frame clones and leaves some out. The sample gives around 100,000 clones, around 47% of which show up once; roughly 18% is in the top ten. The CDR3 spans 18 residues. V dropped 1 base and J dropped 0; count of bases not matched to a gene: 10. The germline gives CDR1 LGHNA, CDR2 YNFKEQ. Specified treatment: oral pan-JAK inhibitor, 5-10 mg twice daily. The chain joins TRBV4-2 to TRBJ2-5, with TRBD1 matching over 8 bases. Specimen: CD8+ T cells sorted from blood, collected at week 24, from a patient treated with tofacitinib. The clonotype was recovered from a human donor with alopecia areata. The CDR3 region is CASSQGGQGTKYQETQYF. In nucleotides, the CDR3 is TGTGCCAGCAGCCAAGGAGGACAGGGCACTAAGTACCAAGAGACCCAGTACTTC.